This T cell receptor beta chain emerged from a study of molecular identifiers for immune sequencing clone quantification. The study's findings and limits: Researchers reportedly could pick up spiked Jurkat TCR RNA from one cell mixed into about 1 million naive cells. Clones above 20 RNA copies contained over 97% of effector molecules but under 1% of naive ones.

This clonotype was counted a few times. Its target is unknown. It was with previously described methods and listed TCR primers that bulk TCR libraries were made. One entry per CDR3 protein, called by TCRdb with MiXCR from the PCR reads. This table has hundreds of thousands of distinct CDR3 sequences, approximately 20% appearing once. The CDR3 spans 15 residues. V was cut by 4 bases and J by 1 base, with 13 bases left in between. Germline V gives CDR1 SGHNT, CDR2 YYREEE (reference sequence). Naive CD8 T cells underwent sorting with the CD8+CD4-CCR7+CD45RA+ definition. The sequence was collected from a human donor in good health. Some libraries in this study had Jurkat cell RNA spiked in. The rearrangement uses TRBV5-4 and TRBJ2-3; unclear D gene. Sequencing was carried out using naive CD8+ T cells from blood, with Jurkat cell RNA spiked in. Subset described: FACS-sorted CD8+CD4-CCR7+CD45RA+ naive T cells. Here the CDR3 DNA reads TGTGCCAGCAGCCCCGGGCTAGTCGGCACAGATACGCAGTATTTT. Its translation: CASSPGLVGTDTQYF.